The present entry profiles one TCR beta chain with its context. Its antigen is undetermined. The CDR3 end falls 3 residues outside the read, so it is completed with the germline J gene. Only in-frame clones appear in the TCRdb table, and some are missing; sequencing was by immunoSEQ multiplex PCR. Its table records about 15,000 clones. CDR1 and CDR2 from the germline V gene are LNHDA and SQIVND (reference sequence). The CDR3 covers 19 residues. V shed 8 bases and J shed 1 base, with 29 bases lying between them. The data stem from a study of T cell clonality in common variable immunodeficiency. Study-wide results and limits: In common variable immunodeficiency, TCR beta chains reportedly carried fewer deletions and N-nucleotide insertions.

This TCR came from a human donor with common variable immunodeficiency. The genes are TRBV19 and TRBJ1-1; TRBD1 is a possible D gene (5 bases). The sample was peripheral blood mononuclear cells. The chain's CDR3 is CASLPLVRASESRNTEAFF. The covered CDR3 bases are TGTGCCAGTCTGCCTCTCGTCAGGGCGAGTGAATCTAGGAACACTGAA. Filled out from reference TRBV19 and TRBJ1-1, the complete variable domain reads DGGITQSPKYLFRKEGQNVTLSCEQNLNHDAMYWYRQDPGQGLRLIYYSQIVNDFQKGDIAEGYSVSREKKESFPLTVTSAQKNPTAFYLCASLPLVRASESRNTEAFFGQGTRLTVV.